Listed here is a single T cell receptor (beta chain). Random hexamers served to reverse transcribe roughly 0.45 to 1 ug RNA. Via MiXCR, TCRdb re-called the immunoSEQ multiplex PCR reads, giving one row per CDR3 protein. The sample has some 200,000 distinct CDR3 sequences; around 95% are singletons. The CDR3 totals 15 residues. After removal of 4 bases from V and 2 bases from J, the junction contained 7 bases not matched to a gene. Germline lookup yields CDR1 DFQATT and CDR2 SNEGSKA (reference sequence). The data derive from a study of CD8 T cells in Susac syndrome. The chain employs TRBV20-1 and TRBJ1-5; the match to TRBD1 covers 8 bases. The TCR sequence derives from a human donor with Susac syndrome. Sample: CD4+ T cells from PBMCs. The CDR3 region has the DNA TGCAGTGCTATTCAGGGGGCCGGGGGCAATCAGCCCCAGCATTTT. It yields the protein CSAIQGAGGNQPQHF.